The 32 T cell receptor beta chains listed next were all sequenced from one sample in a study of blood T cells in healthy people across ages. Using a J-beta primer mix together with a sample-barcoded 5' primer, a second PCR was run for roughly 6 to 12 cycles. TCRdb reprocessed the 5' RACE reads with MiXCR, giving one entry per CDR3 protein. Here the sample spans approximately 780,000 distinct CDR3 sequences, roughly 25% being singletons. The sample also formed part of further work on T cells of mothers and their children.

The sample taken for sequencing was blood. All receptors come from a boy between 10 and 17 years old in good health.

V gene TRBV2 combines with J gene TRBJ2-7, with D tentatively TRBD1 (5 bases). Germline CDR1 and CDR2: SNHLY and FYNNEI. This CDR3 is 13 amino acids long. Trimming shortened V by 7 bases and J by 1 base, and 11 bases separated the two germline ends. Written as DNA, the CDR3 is TGTGCCAGCATGGCAGGGCCGTCCTACGAGCAGTACTTC. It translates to CASMAGPSYEQYF.

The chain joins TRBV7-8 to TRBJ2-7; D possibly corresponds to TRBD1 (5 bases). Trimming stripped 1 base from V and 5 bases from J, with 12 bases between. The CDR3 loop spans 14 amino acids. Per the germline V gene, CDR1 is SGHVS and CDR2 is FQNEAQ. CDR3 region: CASSLDNSRDEQYF. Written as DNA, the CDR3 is TGTGCCAGCAGCTTAGATAACAGCAGGGACGAGCAGTACTTC.

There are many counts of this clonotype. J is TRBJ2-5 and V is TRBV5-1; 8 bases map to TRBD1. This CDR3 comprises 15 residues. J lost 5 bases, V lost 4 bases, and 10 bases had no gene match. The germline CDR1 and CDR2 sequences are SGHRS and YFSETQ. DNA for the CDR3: TGCGCCAGCAGCAGCCCCGGGACAGGAGGGGAGACCCAGTACTTC. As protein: CASSSPGTGGETQYF.

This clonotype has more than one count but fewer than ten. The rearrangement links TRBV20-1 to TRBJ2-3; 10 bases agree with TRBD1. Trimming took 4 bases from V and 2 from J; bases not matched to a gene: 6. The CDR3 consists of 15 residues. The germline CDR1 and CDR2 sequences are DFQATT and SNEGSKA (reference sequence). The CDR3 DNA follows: TGCAGTGCTAACGACAGGGGGCACAACACAGATACGCAGTATTTT. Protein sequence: CSANDRGHNTDTQYF.

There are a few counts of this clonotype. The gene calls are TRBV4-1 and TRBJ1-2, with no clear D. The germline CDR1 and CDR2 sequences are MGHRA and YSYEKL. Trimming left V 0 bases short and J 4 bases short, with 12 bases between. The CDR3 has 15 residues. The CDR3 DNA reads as TGCGCCAGCAGCCAAGATACGGTATGGGGCTATGGCTACACCTTC. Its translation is CASSQDTVWGYGYTF.

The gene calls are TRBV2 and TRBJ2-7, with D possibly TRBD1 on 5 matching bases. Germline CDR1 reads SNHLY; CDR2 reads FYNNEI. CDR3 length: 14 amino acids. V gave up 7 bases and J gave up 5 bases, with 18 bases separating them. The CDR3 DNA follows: TGTGCCAGCATAGCAGGGCCTCTTCTCCACGAGCAGTACTTC. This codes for CASIAGPLLHEQYF.

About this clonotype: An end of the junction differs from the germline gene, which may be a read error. Here the CDR3 reads CSVETYYEQHF. The CDR3 bases are TGCAGCGTTGAAACGTACTACGAGCAGCACTTC. The V gene is TRBV29-1, the J gene TRBJ2-1; no clear D gene. The CDR3 has 11 amino acids. The germline V gene encodes CDR1 SQVTM and CDR2 ANQGSEA.

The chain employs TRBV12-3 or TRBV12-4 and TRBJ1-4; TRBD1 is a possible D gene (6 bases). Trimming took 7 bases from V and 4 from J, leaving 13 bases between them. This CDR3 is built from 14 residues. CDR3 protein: CASTRGAYNEKLFF. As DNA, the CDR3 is TGTGCCAGCACTCGGGGGGCTTATAATGAAAAACTGTTTTTT.

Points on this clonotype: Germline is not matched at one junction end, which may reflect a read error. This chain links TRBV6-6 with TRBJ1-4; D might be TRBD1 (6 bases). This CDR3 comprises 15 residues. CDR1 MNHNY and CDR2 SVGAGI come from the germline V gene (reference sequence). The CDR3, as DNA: TGTGCCAGCAGTTGGCGGGGGGCGCGGGGTGAAAAACCGTTTTTT. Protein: CASSWRGARGEKPFF.

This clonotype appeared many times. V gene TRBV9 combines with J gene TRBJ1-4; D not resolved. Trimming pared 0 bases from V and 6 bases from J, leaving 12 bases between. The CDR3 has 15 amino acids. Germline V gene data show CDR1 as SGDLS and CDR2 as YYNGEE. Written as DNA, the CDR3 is TGTGCCAGCAGCGTAGAACATCGGGCTGATGAAAAACTGTTTTTT. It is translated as CASSVEHRADEKLFF.

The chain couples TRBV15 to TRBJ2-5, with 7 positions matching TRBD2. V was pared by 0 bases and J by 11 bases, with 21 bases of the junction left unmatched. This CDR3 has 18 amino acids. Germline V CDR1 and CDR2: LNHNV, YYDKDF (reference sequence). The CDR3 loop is CATSREGNSAGDSWEQYF. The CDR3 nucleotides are TGTGCCACCAGCAGAGAGGGGAATAGCGCGGGGGACTCGTGGGAGCAGTACTTC.

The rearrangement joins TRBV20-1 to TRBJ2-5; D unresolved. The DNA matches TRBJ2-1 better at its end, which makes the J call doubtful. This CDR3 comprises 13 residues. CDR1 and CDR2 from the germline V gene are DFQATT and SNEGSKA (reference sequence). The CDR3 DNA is TGCAGTGCTAGGGCCTACCGACGCAATGAGCAGTTCTTC. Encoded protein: CSARAYRRNEQFF.

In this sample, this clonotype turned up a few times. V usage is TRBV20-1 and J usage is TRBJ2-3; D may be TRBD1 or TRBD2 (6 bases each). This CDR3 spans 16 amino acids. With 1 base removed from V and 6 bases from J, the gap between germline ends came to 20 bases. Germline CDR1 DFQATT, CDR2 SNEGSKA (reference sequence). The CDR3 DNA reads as TGCAGTGCTAGAGGTCCCGGAGGGACACCGGCGGATACGCAGTATTTT. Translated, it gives CSARGPGGTPADTQYF.

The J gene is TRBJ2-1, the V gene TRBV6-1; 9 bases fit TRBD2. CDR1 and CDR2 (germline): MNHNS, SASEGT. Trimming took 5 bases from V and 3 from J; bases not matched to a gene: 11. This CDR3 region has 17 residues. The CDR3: CASSLVSSGAYYNEQFF. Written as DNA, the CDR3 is TGTGCCAGCAGTCTCGTGTCTAGCGGGGCCTACTACAATGAGCAGTTCTTC.

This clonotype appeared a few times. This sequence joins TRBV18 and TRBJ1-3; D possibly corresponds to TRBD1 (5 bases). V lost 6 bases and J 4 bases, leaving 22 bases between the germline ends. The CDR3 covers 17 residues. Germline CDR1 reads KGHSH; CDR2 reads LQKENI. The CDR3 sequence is CASSPRVGGEAGNTIYF. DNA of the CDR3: TGTGCCAGCTCGCCTCGCGTGGGGGGAGAAGCCGGAAACACCATATATTTT.

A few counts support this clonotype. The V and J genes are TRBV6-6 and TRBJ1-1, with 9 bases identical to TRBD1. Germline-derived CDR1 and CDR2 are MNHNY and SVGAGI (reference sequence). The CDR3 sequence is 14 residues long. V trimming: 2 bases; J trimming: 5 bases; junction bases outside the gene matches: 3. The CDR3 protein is CASSYRTGATEAFF. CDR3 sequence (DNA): TGTGCCAGCAGTTACAGGACAGGGGCGACTGAAGCTTTCTTT.

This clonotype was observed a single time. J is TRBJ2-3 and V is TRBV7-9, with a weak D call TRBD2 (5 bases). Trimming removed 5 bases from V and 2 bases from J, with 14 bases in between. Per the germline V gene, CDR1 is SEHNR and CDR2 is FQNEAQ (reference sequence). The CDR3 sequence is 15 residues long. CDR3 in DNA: TGTGCCAGCAGCCCCGGGATCGCATTCACAGATACGCAGTATTTT. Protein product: CASSPGIAFTDTQYF.

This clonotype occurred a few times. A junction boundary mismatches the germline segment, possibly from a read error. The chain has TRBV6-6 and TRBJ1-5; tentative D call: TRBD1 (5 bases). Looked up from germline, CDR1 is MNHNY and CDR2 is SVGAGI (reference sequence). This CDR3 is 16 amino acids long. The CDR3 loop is CASSYRLGVSNRPQHF. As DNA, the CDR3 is TGTGCCAGCAGTTACCGACTAGGGGTGAGCAATCGGCCCCAGCATTTT.

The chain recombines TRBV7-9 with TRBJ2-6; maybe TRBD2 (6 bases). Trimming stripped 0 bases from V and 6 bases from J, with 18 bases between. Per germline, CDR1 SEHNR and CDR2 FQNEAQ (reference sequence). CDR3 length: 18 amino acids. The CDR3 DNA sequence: TGTGCCAGCAGCTTAGCACCCGGGACTGCTCCTGAGGCCAACGTCCTGACTTTC. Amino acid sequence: CASSLAPGTAPEANVLTF.

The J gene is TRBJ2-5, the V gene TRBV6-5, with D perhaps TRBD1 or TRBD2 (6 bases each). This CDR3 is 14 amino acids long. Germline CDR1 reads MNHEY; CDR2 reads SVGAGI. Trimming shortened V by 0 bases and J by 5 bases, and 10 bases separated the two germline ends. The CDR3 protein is CASSYSGGPETQYF. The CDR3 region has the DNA TGTGCCAGCAGTTACTCAGGGGGGCCGGAGACCCAGTACTTC.

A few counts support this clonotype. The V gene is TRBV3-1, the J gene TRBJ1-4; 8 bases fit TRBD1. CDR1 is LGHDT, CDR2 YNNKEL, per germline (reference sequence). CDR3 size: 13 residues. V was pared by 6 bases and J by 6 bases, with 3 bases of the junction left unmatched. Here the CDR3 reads CASSRQGYEKLFF. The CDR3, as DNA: TGTGCCAGCAGTAGACAGGGGTATGAAAAACTGTTTTTT.

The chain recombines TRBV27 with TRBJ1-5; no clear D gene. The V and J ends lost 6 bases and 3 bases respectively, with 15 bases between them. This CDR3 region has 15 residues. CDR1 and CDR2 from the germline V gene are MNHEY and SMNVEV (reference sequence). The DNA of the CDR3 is TGTGCCAGCAGCCCCTCTTCGGGATTCAATCAGCCCCAGCATTTT. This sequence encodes CASSPSSGFNQPQHF.

CDR3 residues: CASSPHPDSGNEQYF. In DNA, the CDR3 is TGTGCCAGCAGTCCTCACCCGGACAGCGGAAACGAGCAGTACTTC. This sequence joins TRBV27 and TRBJ2-7; a possible D gene is TRBD1 (6 bases). V dropped 5 bases and J dropped 5 bases, with 19 bases sitting between them. CDR1 and CDR2 (germline): MNHEY, SMNVEV (reference sequence). This CDR3 comprises 15 residues.

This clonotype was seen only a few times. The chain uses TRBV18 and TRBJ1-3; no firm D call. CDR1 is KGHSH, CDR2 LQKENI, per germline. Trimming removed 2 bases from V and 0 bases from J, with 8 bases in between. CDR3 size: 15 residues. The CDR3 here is CASSPESLSGNTIYF. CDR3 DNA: TGTGCCAGCTCACCAGAGAGCCTCTCTGGAAACACCATATATTTT.

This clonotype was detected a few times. The CDR3 loop reads CASSNRGVGANVLTF. CDR3 bases: TGTGCCAGCAGCAACAGGGGTGTTGGGGCCAACGTCCTGACTTTC. This chain uses TRBV7-9 with TRBJ2-6; 7 bases match TRBD1. The CDR3 length is 15 residues. V lost 5 bases, J lost 3 bases, and 4 bases stayed unmatched. Germline CDR1 SEHNR, CDR2 FQNEAQ (reference sequence).

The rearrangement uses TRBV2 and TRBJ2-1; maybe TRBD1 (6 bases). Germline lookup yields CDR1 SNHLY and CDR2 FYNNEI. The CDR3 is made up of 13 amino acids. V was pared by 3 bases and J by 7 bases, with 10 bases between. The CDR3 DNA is TGTGCCAGCAGTGAGGACAGTCGGAATGAGCAGTTCTTC. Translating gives CASSEDSRNEQFF. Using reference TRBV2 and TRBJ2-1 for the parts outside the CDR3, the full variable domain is EPEVTQTPSHQVTQMGQEVILRCVPISNHLYFYWYRQILGQKVEFLVSFYNNEISEKSEIFDDQFSVERPDGSNFTLKIRSTKLEDSAMYFCASSEDSRNEQFFGPGTRLTVL.

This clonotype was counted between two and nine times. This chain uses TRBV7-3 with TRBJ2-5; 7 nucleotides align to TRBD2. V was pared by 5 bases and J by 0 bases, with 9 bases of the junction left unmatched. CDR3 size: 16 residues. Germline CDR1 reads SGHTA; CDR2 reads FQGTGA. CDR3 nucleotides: TGTGCCAGCAGCCCCCTGGGAGCGGGGAACCAAGAGACCCAGTACTTC. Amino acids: CASSPLGAGNQETQYF.

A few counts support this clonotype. CDR3 sequence: CASRLAGGGEQFF. CDR3 DNA: TGTGCCAGCAGGTTAGCGGGAGGGGGTGAGCAGTTCTTC. The chain uses TRBV6-6 and TRBJ2-5; 11 nucleotides line up with TRBD2. With the DNA end fitting TRBJ2-1 better, the J assignment may be wrong. Germline lookup yields CDR1 MNHNY and CDR2 SVGAGI (reference sequence). The CDR3 is 13 amino acids.

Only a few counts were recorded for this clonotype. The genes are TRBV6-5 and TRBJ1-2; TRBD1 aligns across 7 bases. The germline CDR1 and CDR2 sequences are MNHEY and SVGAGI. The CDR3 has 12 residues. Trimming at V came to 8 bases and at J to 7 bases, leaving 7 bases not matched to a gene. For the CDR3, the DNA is TGTGCCAGCGGTGGACAGGTTTTTGGCTACACCTTC. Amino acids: CASGGQVFGYTF.

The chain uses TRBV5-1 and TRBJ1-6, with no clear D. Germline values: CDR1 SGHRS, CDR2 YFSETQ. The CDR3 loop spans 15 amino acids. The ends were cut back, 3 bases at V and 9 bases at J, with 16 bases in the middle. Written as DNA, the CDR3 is TGCGCCAGCAGCTCGGTCACGGGGTCGGGTTCACCCCTCCACTTT. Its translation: CASSSVTGSGSPLHF.

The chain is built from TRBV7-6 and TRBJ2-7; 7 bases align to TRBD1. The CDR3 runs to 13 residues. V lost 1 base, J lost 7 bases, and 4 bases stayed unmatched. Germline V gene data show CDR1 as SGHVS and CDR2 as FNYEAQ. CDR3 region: CASSLVDRAEQYF. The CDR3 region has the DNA TGTGCCAGCAGCTTAGTAGACAGGGCAGAGCAGTACTTC.

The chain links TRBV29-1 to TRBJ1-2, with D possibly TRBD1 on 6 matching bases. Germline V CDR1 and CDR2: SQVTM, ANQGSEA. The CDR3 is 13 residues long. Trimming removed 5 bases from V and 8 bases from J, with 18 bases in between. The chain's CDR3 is CSVPPRGLRGYTF. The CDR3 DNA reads TGCAGCGTTCCCCCCAGGGGCCTTAGGGGCTACACCTTC.